This TCR beta chain was retrieved from a study of siplizumab effects on memory and regulatory T cells. Study-wide points: Sequences below about 10^-5 frequency were poorly captured. As a result, only a minor fraction of alloreactive clones mapped to unstimulated subsets. Naive or memory phenotype assignment was not possible for roughly 80-96% of proliferating CD4+ or CD8+ clones. Alloreactive sequences tracing back to unstimulated CD4+ memory cells fell significantly with siplizumab.

V was cut by 0 bases and J by 3 bases, with 6 bases left in between. CDR3 length: 14 residues. The germline V gene has CDR1 MNHEY and CDR2 SVGAGI. Profiled with immunoSEQ multiplex PCR; TCRdb holds only in-frame clones, not every one. The sample records about 40,000 clones, 89% being singletons. Concerning this clone: Its antigen is as yet unknown.

Sequencing was carried out using naive CD4+ T cells sorted from blood. The V and J genes are TRBV6-5 and TRBJ2-1, with D unresolved. The clonotype originates from a human donor in good health. This CDR3 is CASSYSRDYNEQFF. CDR3 nucleotides: TGTGCCAGCAGTTACTCGAGAGACTACAATGAGCAGTTCTTC.